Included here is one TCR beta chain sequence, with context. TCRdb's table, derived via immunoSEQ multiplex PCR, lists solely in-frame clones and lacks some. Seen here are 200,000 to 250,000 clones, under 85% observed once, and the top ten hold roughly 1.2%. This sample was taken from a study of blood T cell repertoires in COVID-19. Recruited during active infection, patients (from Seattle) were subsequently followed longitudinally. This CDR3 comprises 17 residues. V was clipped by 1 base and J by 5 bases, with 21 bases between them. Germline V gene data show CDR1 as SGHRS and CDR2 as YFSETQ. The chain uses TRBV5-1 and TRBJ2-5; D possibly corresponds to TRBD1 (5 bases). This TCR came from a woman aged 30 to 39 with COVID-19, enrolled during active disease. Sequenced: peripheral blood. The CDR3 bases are TGCGCCAGCAGCTTGAGGGGCGCAGGGATAACCTGGGAGACCCAGTACTTC. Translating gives CASSLRGAGITWETQYF.